The present T cell receptor beta chain was sequenced within a study of PD-L1 blockade in urothelial cancer. V trimming: 2 bases; J trimming: 5 bases; junction bases outside the gene matches: 9. Germline-derived CDR1 and CDR2 are KGHSH and LQKENI. CDR3 length: 16 amino acids. Assay: immunoSEQ multiplex PCR; the TCRdb copy retains only in-frame clones and omits some. The sample yields tens of thousands of clones, about 80% seen once. The chain couples TRBV18 to TRBJ2-1; 7 bases align to TRBD2. The material was PBMCs, obtained around atezolizumab (anti-PD-L1) treatment. The receptor was isolated from a man between 65 and 80 years old with urothelial cancer. Here the CDR3 reads CASSPTGASGNNEQFF. The CDR3 DNA reads TGTGCCAGCTCACCAACGGGCGCTAGCGGTAACAATGAGCAGTTCTTC.